This T cell receptor beta chain was sequenced for a study of CXCR3-negative and CXCR3-positive naive CD8 T cells. TRB cDNA libraries were made by UMI-labeled 5' RACE. TCRdb re-called the 5' RACE reads and shows each CDR3 protein once, DNA omitted. Reported are 40,000 to 45,000 distinct CDR3 sequences; the ten largest clones contain around 1.9%. This CDR3 contains 15 residues. Germline CDR1 is LNHNV and CDR2 is YYDKDF (reference sequence). Naive CD8+ T cells carried a CD45RO-CCR7+CD27+CD95- phenotype. The chain has TRBV15 and TRBJ2-7; the TCRdb D gene call, TRBD1, has no DNA to confirm it. The sample comprised naive CXCR3- CD8+ T cells from blood. The sample's subset: CD45RO-CCR7+CD27+CD95- naive CD8+ T cells lacking CXCR3 (TNR3-). This sequence was found in a human donor in good health. Some clones in this sample may be carry-over from other donors' samples. CDR3 loop: CATSRDRDGTYEQYF.